This entry is about one T cell receptor beta chain. Recruits, aged roughly 18 to 95 years, lived in 20 to 30 US areas. Donors of Cohort 3 who recovered were those that had two negative PCRs, clearance, or symptom resolution. Trimming cost V 5 bases and J 0 bases, with 20 bases left between them. This CDR3 has 17 residues. In germline, CDR1 is SNHLY, CDR2 FYNNEI. Authors' data handling: Cell counts per sample came from amplifying reference gene primers. TCRdb's copy holds only in-frame clones and misses some; the assay was immunoSEQ multiplex PCR. V and J calls and clone size are given by that table; D and trimming were obtained from the DNA. The repertoire holds 250,000 to 350,000 clones, with approximately 83% as singletons. The data were taken from a study of blood T cell repertoires in COVID-19.

The sample taken for sequencing was PBMCs or T cells enriched from blood (not recorded which). This sequence was found in a young woman who had recovered from COVID-19. The chain uses TRBV2 and TRBJ2-7, with D tentatively TRBD2 (6 bases). CDR3 nucleotide sequence: TGTGCCAGCAGTCCCCCAGAGGAGCGGGTCCACTCCTACGAGCAGTACTTC. This translates into CASSPPEERVHSYEQYF.